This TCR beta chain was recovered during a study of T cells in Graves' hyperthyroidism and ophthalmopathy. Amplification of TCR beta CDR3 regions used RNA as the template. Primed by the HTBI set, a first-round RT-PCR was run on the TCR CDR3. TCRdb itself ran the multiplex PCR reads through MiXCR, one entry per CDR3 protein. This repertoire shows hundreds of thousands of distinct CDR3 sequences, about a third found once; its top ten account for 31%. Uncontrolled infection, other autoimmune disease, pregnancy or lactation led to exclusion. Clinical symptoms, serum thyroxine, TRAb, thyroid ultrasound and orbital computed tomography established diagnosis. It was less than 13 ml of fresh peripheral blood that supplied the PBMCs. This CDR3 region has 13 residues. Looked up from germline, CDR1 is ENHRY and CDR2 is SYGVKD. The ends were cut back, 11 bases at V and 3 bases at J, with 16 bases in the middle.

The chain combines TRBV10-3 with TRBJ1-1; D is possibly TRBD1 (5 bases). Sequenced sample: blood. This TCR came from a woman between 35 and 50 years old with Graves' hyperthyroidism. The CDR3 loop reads CASAGAPDTEAFF. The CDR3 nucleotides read TGTGCCTCCGCTGGGGCGCCTGACACTGAAGCTTTCTTT.